The entry that follows covers one TCR beta chain sequence. This sample is drawn from a study of blood T cell repertoires in COVID-19. Turning to the study itself: Donors in the United States, Italy and Spain gave samples during acute or convalescent COVID-19.

Participants were aged about 18 to 90 years, lived in roughly 23 US areas, and enrolled virtually. Per the authors' pipeline: It was from reference gene primer amplification that nucleated cell counts were estimated. Clones were sequenced by immunoSEQ multiplex PCR, and TCRdb holds only the in-frame ones, with some missing. The D gene and trimming were derived from the DNA, and the V and J assignments and clone size from that table. The sample comprises 300,000 to 350,000 clones, 90% to 95% of which are singletons, and about 4.2% rests with the top ten. The CDR3 contains 15 residues. V lost 6 bases to trimming and J lost 5 bases, with 19 bases between them. Germline V gene data show CDR1 as ENHRY and CDR2 as SYGVKD.

The sequence came from a woman in her thirties who had been exposed to COVID-19. The specimen sequenced was PBMCs or T cells enriched from blood (not recorded which). The chain combines TRBV10-3 with TRBJ1-1; D may be TRBD1 (6 bases). The CDR3 here is CAISAPDSLGTEAFF. CDR3 DNA: TGTGCCATCAGCGCCCCGGACAGTCTAGGGACTGAAGCTTTCTTT.